The rows below give T cell receptor beta chains drawn from one sample of a study of blood T cells in healthy people across ages. TCRdb independently ran MiXCR on the 5' RACE reads; one entry per CDR3 protein. The table lists 1.5 million or so distinct CDR3 sequences, 42% of them singletons. The specimen was blood. Every receptor here comes from a woman aged 18-30 years in good health. Both conserved end residues are part of each CDR3. The order of the fields is clone size, V gene, D gene, CDR3 length, J gene, CDR3 protein, CDR3 DNA. A D gene is named only where the DNA matches it firmly. The size entry is marked missing in some rows and otherwise reads once, few, many or a size class.

>.|TRBV20-1|TRBD2|16|TRBJ2-3
CSARDRERESTDTQYF
TGCAGTGCTAGAGATAGGGAGCGGGAGAGCACAGATACGCAGTATTTT
>.|TRBV2|.|13|TRBJ2-3
CAGLGPSTDKQYF
TGTGCCGGATTAGGTCCTAGCACAGATAAGCAGTATTTT
>few|TRBV25-1|.|15|TRBJ2-1
CASSETGTAYNEQFF
TGTGCCAGCAGTGAGACCGGGACGGCCTACAATGAGCAGTTCTTC
>once|TRBV7-2|TRBD2|18|TRBJ2-6
CASSYGLAGAAGANVLTF
TGTGCCAGCAGCTACGGACTAGCGGGAGCTGCTGGGGCCAACGTCCTGACTTTC
>few|TRBV27|.|13|TRBJ2-7
CASSLGLGNEQYF
TGTGCCAGCAGTTTAGGTCTAGGGAACGAGCAGTACTTC
>.|TRBV3-1|.|14|TRBJ2-7
CASSPGTASTKQYF
TGTGCCAGCAGTCCCGGGACCGCCTCTACGAAGCAGTACTTC
>few|TRBV6-2/TRBV6-3|.|14|TRBJ2-5
CASSTGVSRETQYF
TGTGCCAGCAGTACGGGGGTGTCTCGAGAGACCCAGTACTTC
>.|TRBV20-1|TRBD2|16|TRBJ2-1
CSGRGYGRAGGNEQFF
TGCAGTGGTCGAGGGTATGGACGAGCGGGAGGTAATGAGCAGTTCTTC
>.|TRBV4-1|TRBD1|16|TRBJ2-1
CASSPRDRGLYNEQFF
TGCGCCAGCAGCCCCCGAGACAGGGGGCTCTACAATGAGCAGTTCTTC
>.|TRBV7-2|.|15|TRBJ2-4
CASSLGRLGGNIQYF
TGTGCCAGCAGCTTAGGGCGCCTCGGTGGGAACATTCAGTACTTC
>once|TRBV3-1|TRBD2|15|TRBJ2-1
CASSPVERGGDEQFF
TGTGCCAGCAGCCCCGTTGAGCGGGGGGGCGATGAGCAGTTCTTC